The following is a T cell receptor beta chain sequence with its context. Its antigen remains unidentified. Expressed TCRB transcripts got sequenced, as all isolated RNA was reverse transcribed. Clones were sequenced by immunoSEQ multiplex PCR, and TCRdb holds only the in-frame ones, with some missing. Among 500,000 to 650,000 clones listed, around 12% were seen once. This record belongs to a study of beta chain features in type 1 diabetes. Whole-study context: Healthy donors and patients had similar age, gender and cell yields. General study points: When Type 1 diabetes patients were examined, their TCRB CDR3s proved moderately but significantly shorter in all four CD4+ subsets.

Markers CD45RO/CCR7/CD25/CD127/CD95/CD27 served to sort CD4+ naive, central memory, regulatory and stem cell-like memory cells. The J segment lost 5 bases and the V segment lost 3 bases, leaving 2 bases of the junction unmatched. Germline CDR1 and CDR2: SGHVS and FNYEAQ. The CDR3 runs to 13 residues. The sequence was collected from a man between 25 and 39 years old with type 1 diabetes. Input material: naive CD4+ T cells from blood. This chain links TRBV7-6 with TRBJ1-1; 8 bases fit TRBD1. CDR3 sequence (DNA): TGTGCCAGCAGCTTCGGACAGGGTACTGAAGCTTTCTTT. Translated: CASSFGQGTEAFF. Looking up the rest from reference TRBV7-6 and TRBJ1-1 gives the full variable domain: GAGVSQSPRYKVTKRGQDVALRCDPISGHVSLYWYRQALGQGPEFLTYFNYEAQQDKSGLPNDRFSAERPEGSISTLTIQRTEQRDSAMYRCASSFGQGTEAFFGQGTRLTVV.